One and the same sample provided the 10 T cell receptor beta chains below, sequenced in a study of blood T cell repertoires in COVID-19. Profiled with immunoSEQ multiplex PCR; TCRdb holds only in-frame clones, not every one. In the table there are roughly 150,000 clones, almost 85% of which are singletons. The source material was peripheral blood. The receptor set was obtained from a human donor with acute or convalescent COVID-19. The donor label of this sample is uncertain.

The chain is built from TRBV19 and TRBJ2-5, with 8 positions matching TRBD1. J was trimmed by 2 bases and V by 5 bases; bases with no gene match: 10. Germline V CDR1 and CDR2: LNHDA, SQIVND (reference sequence). The CDR3 sequence is 16 residues long. CDR3 DNA: TGTGCCAGTAGTCCCAGGGGGACAGGTGTTCAAGAGACCCAGTACTTC. Translating it yields CASSPRGTGVQETQYF.

This clone was detected once. The genes are TRBV9 and TRBJ1-5; unclear D gene. CDR1 is SGDLS, CDR2 YYNGEE, per germline. The V gene lost 0 bases and the J gene lost 0 bases, with 22 bases spanning the gap. CDR3 size: 20 residues. The CDR3 region is CASSVVLKEIYRDSNQPQHF. Written as DNA, the CDR3 is TGTGCCAGCAGCGTAGTTCTTAAGGAGATATACCGGGATAGCAATCAGCCCCAGCATTTT.

V gene TRBV3-1 (or the pseudogene TRBV3-2) combines with J gene TRBJ1-1; possibly TRBD1 for D (5 bases). CDR1 and CDR2 from the germline V gene are LGHDT and YNNKEL (reference sequence). The ends were cut back, 1 base at V and 10 bases at J, with 13 bases in the middle. CDR3 length: 13 residues. As DNA, the CDR3 is TGTGCCAGCAGCCAAGTCAGGGATGTTGGAGCTTTCTTT. Residues: CASSQVRDVGAFF.

The chain carries TRBV21-1 and TRBJ2-7; the table's D gene call, TRBD1, was not cross checked with the DNA. TRBV21-1 is shown as a pseudogene. The CDR3 has 18 residues. The CDR3 nucleotides read TGTGCCAGCAGCAAAGGATTCAGGGGACAGCCTTACCTCTACGAGCAGTACTTC. This gives the protein CASSKGFRGQPYLYEQYF.

The V call is TRBV13, the J call TRBJ2-2; the D is unclear. CDR3 length equals 16 residues. The germline V gene encodes CDR1 PRHDT and CDR2 FYEKMQ (reference sequence). The germline V and J ends were trimmed by 5 bases and 0 bases, with 13 bases remaining between them. The CDR3 DNA is TGTGCCAGCAGCCCCCCAGGCGCCACGAACACCGGGGAGCTGTTTTTT. Encoded protein: CASSPPGATNTGELFF.

This chain links TRBV5-1 with TRBJ2-5; 8 nucleotides agree with TRBD1. The CDR3 sequence is 15 residues long. CDR1 and CDR2 (germline): SGHRS, YFSETQ. The V and J ends lost 0 bases and 5 bases, in that order; junction bases with no gene match: 6. CDR3 in amino acids: CASSLGQGAWETQYF. The CDR3 DNA sequence: TGCGCCAGCAGCTTGGGGCAGGGGGCGTGGGAGACCCAGTACTTC.

The rearrangement uses TRBV5-6 and TRBJ1-5; 9 bases match TRBD1. J lost 5 bases, V lost 2 bases, and 8 bases had no gene match. Germline V gene sequence: CDR1 SGHDT, CDR2 YYEEEE. The CDR3 covers 16 residues. Here the CDR3 DNA reads TGTGCCAGCAGCTTCAGGGACAGGGATTGGGATCAGCCCCAGCATTTT. Its translation is CASSFRDRDWDQPQHF.

The chain's CDR3 is CASSSGGPGNLGTGELFF. CDR3 bases: TGTGCCAGCAGCTCGGGGGGACCGGGAAACCTCGGTACCGGGGAGCTGTTTTTT. The genes are TRBV7-3 and TRBJ2-2; 7 nucleotides agree with TRBD2. Germline V lookup: CDR1 SGHTA, CDR2 FQGTGA. The CDR3 contains 18 residues. V trimming: 4 bases; J trimming: 5 bases; junction bases outside the gene matches: 16.

This chain joins TRBV6-5 and TRBJ2-5, with TRBD2 as a possible D gene (6 bases). The CDR3 totals 14 residues. CDR1 is MNHEY and CDR2 is SVGAGI in the germline V gene. V lost 0 bases, J lost 2 bases, and 7 bases lay in between. The CDR3 spells CASSYSGTQETQYF. The CDR3 coding sequence is TGTGCCAGCAGTTACTCGGGGACTCAAGAGACCCAGTACTTC.

This clone was seen just once. The chain has TRBV7-2 and TRBJ2-5, with D possibly matching TRBD1 (5 bases). V was trimmed by 1 base and J by 4 bases, leaving 13 bases between them. Germline CDR1 and CDR2: SGHTA and FQGNSA. The CDR3 sequence is 15 residues long. This chain's CDR3 is CASSLESEQGETQYF. CDR3 nucleotide sequence: TGTGCCAGCAGCTTAGAATCGGAGCAGGGAGAGACCCAGTACTTC.